Shown below are 21 T cell receptor beta chains from a single sample sequenced in a study of human T cells and chemical hapten exposure. The total RNA was obtained from whole blood that was not fractionated. The library tagged each cDNA molecule with unique molecular identifiers. TCRdb passed the reads through MiXCR, listing each CDR3 protein once. This sample has about 120,000 distinct CDR3 sequences, with 8.5% to 9% found just once. The sample taken for sequencing was whole blood. The receptors were sampled from a human donor in good health. Some clones in this sample may be carry-over from other donors' samples.

The chain is built from TRBV29-1 and TRBJ2-5, with TRBD2 identical over 11 bases. This CDR3 contains 13 residues. Germline V gene sequence: CDR1 SQVTM, CDR2 ANQGSEA. Germline trimming cut 7 bases from V and 0 bases from J; bases unmatched to any gene: 1. Written as DNA, the CDR3 is TGCAGCGCACTAGCGGGGGACCAAGAGACCCAGTACTTC. The encoded protein is CSALAGDQETQYF.

This clonotype was seen only a few times. V is TRBV9 and J is TRBJ2-5, with 9 bases that match TRBD1. Germline V CDR1 and CDR2: SGDLS, YYNGEE. This CDR3 spans 15 amino acids. J gave up 5 bases and V 1 base, and 6 bases lay outside the gene matches. In nucleotides, the CDR3 is TGTGCCAGCAGCGTACGACAGGGGGTTTGGGAGACCCAGTACTTC. Amino acid sequence: CASSVRQGVWETQYF.

This clonotype was seen a few times. This chain uses TRBV7-2 with TRBJ2-3; tentative D call: TRBD2 (6 bases). There are 15 residues in the CDR3. Germline V lookup: CDR1 SGHTA, CDR2 FQGNSA. V lost 5 bases to trimming and J lost 2 bases, with 14 bases between them. CDR3 protein: CASSLRDFSTDTQYF. CDR3 DNA sequence: TGTGCCAGCAGCCTAAGGGACTTTTCCACAGATACGCAGTATTTT.

In this sample, this clonotype turned up many times. V is TRBV14 and J is TRBJ1-2; D is ambiguous. The CDR3 totals 13 residues. The germline V and J ends were trimmed by 2 bases and 1 base, with 5 bases remaining between them. Germline CDR1 SGHDN, CDR2 FVKESK. CDR3 DNA sequence: TGTGCCAGCAGCCAAAGAGTTAACTATGGCTACACCTTC. Translating gives CASSQRVNYGYTF.

V and J are TRBV20-1 and TRBJ1-2; D may be TRBD1 (5 bases). Trimming pared 1 base from V and 7 bases from J, leaving 22 bases between. The CDR3 covers 16 residues. Germline-derived CDR1 and CDR2 are DFQATT and SNEGSKA (reference sequence). The CDR3 nucleotides read TGCAGTGCTAGAGGGGGTGCAGGGAAAAAAATCGGTGGCTACACCTTC. Translation: CSARGGAGKKIGGYTF.

The chain uses TRBV30 and TRBJ2-2; no definite D call. The CDR3 length is 13 residues. Trimming stripped 1 base from V and 4 bases from J, with 7 bases between. Germline V CDR1 and CDR2: GTSNPN, SVGIG (reference sequence). CDR3 sequence reads: CAWSGRVTGELFF. The CDR3 coding sequence is TGTGCCTGGAGTGGTAGGGTCACCGGGGAGCTGTTTTTT.

This clonotype showed up just a few times. The V gene is TRBV25-1, the J gene TRBJ2-6, with D unresolved. Trimming left V 6 bases short and J 1 base short, with 10 bases between. The CDR3 is 15 residues long. CDR1 is MGHDK and CDR2 is SYGVNS in the germline V gene. The CDR3 here is CASSNGFSGANVLTF. The CDR3 nucleotides are TGTGCCAGCAGCAACGGGTTTTCTGGGGCCAACGTCCTGACTTTC. Using reference TRBV25-1 and TRBJ2-6 for the parts outside the CDR3, the full variable domain is EADIYQTPRYLVIGTGKKITLECSQTMGHDKMYWYQQDPGMELHLIHYSYGVNSTEKGDLSSESTVSRIRTEHFPLTLESARPSHTSQYLCASSNGFSGANVLTFGAGSRLTVL.

The chain combines TRBV5-1 with TRBJ2-7; D is unresolved. V lost 0 bases to trimming and J lost 6 bases, with 4 bases between them. The germline CDR1 and CDR2 sequences are SGHRS and YFSETQ. The CDR3 contains 11 residues. The chain's CDR3 is CASSLEAEQYF. CDR3 nucleotide sequence: TGCGCCAGCAGCTTGGAGGCCGAGCAGTACTTC.

Ten or more counts support this clonotype. The chain uses TRBV7-9 and TRBJ2-1; tentatively, D is TRBD2 (5 bases). The CDR3 is 16 amino acids. Per germline, CDR1 SEHNR and CDR2 FQNEAQ (reference sequence). Deletions cut 2 bases from V and 5 bases from J, with 16 bases between. The CDR3 sequence: CASSLPSLAHDNEQFF. CDR3 bases: TGTGCCAGCAGCTTACCGTCGCTAGCACATGACAATGAGCAGTTCTTC.

This chain links TRBV20-1 with TRBJ2-5; 10 bases map to TRBD1. Germline V gives CDR1 DFQATT, CDR2 SNEGSKA (reference sequence). This CDR3 has 13 amino acids. Losses at the gene ends were 5 bases for V and 5 bases for J; bases not matched to a gene: 5. DNA for the CDR3: TGCAGTGCTCGACAGGGGGCGAGGGAGACCCAGTACTTC. It specifies CSARQGARETQYF.

There are many counts of this clonotype. The V gene is TRBV27, the J gene TRBJ1-6; D might be TRBD1 (5 bases). CDR3 size: 18 residues. Looked up from germline, CDR1 is MNHEY and CDR2 is SMNVEV (reference sequence). The germline V and J ends were trimmed by 0 bases and 3 bases, with 15 bases remaining between them. The CDR3 sequence is CASSLSGGRRHYNSPLHF. Here the CDR3 DNA reads TGTGCCAGCAGTTTATCTGGGGGGAGGCGACACTATAATTCACCCCTCCACTTT.

This clonotype has a count of ten or more. The gene calls are TRBV29-1 and TRBJ1-2, with D perhaps TRBD1 (6 bases). Trimming removed 7 bases from V and 4 bases from J, with 16 bases in between. The CDR3 length is 13 residues. Per the germline V gene, CDR1 is SQVTM and CDR2 is ANQGSEA. The CDR3 is CSDGGQGSYGYTF. The CDR3 DNA reads TGCAGCGACGGGGGGCAGGGCAGCTATGGCTACACCTTC.

This clonotype appeared once. The CDR3 region has the DNA TGTGCCAGCAGTGGGACACCTGGGGGCTATGGCTACACCTTC. It translates to CASSGTPGGYGYTF. The genes are TRBV12-3 or TRBV12-4 and TRBJ1-2; D may be TRBD1 (6 bases). V lost 5 bases to trimming and J lost 4 bases, with 14 bases between them. The CDR3 is made up of 14 amino acids.

The sample holds a few counts of this clonotype. The J gene is TRBJ1-1, the V gene TRBV18; perhaps TRBD1 as D (6 bases). The V and J ends lost 6 bases and 4 bases respectively, with 18 bases between them. The CDR3 extends over 15 amino acids. Germline CDR1 and CDR2: KGHSH and LQKENI. In DNA, the CDR3 is TGTGCCAGCTCCCCCGACAGGTTCTTTGCCACTGAAGCTTTCTTT. This translates into CASSPDRFFATEAFF.

This clonotype occurred many times. This chain uses TRBV6-2 or TRBV6-3 with TRBJ2-3, with no clear D. Germline V CDR1 and CDR2: MNHEY, SVGEGT. V was shortened by 2 bases and J by 6 bases, with 6 bases between the two germline ends. The CDR3 is 12 amino acids. For the CDR3, the DNA is TGTGCCAGCAGTTACAGATCGGATACGCAGTATTTT. Protein product: CASSYRSDTQYF.

In this sample, this clonotype turned up a few times. V usage is TRBV28 and J usage is TRBJ1-6; D not resolved. V was shortened by 2 bases and J by 6 bases, with 11 bases between the two germline ends. Germline assignment: CDR1 MDHEN and CDR2 SYDVKM. The CDR3 has 15 residues. The DNA of the CDR3 is TGTGCCAGCAGTTTACTCCGGGCCCCTAATTCACCCCTCCACTTT. Protein sequence: CASSLLRAPNSPLHF.

This clonotype was counted a few times. The CDR3 region is CASSMIGTGELFF. In DNA, the CDR3 is TGTGCCAGTAGTATGATCGGCACCGGGGAGCTGTTTTTT. The rearrangement joins TRBV19 to TRBJ2-2; D call uncertain. Germline-derived CDR1 and CDR2 are LNHDA and SQIVND (reference sequence). Trimming stripped 3 bases from V and 4 bases from J, with 6 bases between. This CDR3 is built from 13 residues.

In its sample, this clonotype was seen many times. The chain couples TRBV2 to TRBJ1-5; no definite D call. Trimming took 5 bases from V and 10 from J, leaving 21 bases between them. Germline CDR1 and CDR2: SNHLY and FYNNEI. This CDR3 has 15 residues. In nucleotides, the CDR3 is TGTGCCAGCAGTCCGGACCGGCCGGCCGGAGGACCCCAGCATTTT. As protein: CASSPDRPAGGPQHF.

J is TRBJ1-1 and V is TRBV7-9; D gene unclear. Germline CDR1 reads SEHNR; CDR2 reads FQNEAQ (reference sequence). V shed 0 bases and J shed 11 bases, with 13 bases lying between them. The CDR3 sequence is 13 residues long. The CDR3 DNA is TGTGCCAGCAGCTTAGCGCCGGTCAGAGTGGCTTTCTTT. As protein: CASSLAPVRVAFF.

The V call is TRBV7-9, the J call TRBJ1-4, with unresolved D. The CDR3 extends over 18 amino acids. Germline CDR1 is SEHNR and CDR2 is FQNEAQ (reference sequence). The V end was cut by 2 bases, the J end by 0 bases, with 16 bases between. The CDR3 nucleotides are TGTGCCAGCAGCTTAATGGAACCGCTGGGCCCAACTAATGAAAAACTGTTTTTT. Residues: CASSLMEPLGPTNEKLFF. Drawing the rest from reference TRBV7-9 and TRBJ1-4, the complete variable domain is DTGVSQNPRHKITKRGQNVTFRCDPISEHNRLYWYRQTLGQGPEFLTYFQNEAQLEKSRLLSDRFSAERPKGSFSTLEIQRTEQGDSAMYLCASSLMEPLGPTNEKLFFGSGTQLSVL.

This clonotype was observed a few times. The rearrangement joins TRBV20-1 to TRBJ2-1; 9 positions match TRBD1. With V trimmed by 6 bases and J by 4 bases, 4 bases remained unmatched. The CDR3 is made up of 13 amino acids. CDR1 DFQATT and CDR2 SNEGSKA come from the germline V gene (reference sequence). CDR3 protein: CSAEGQGYNEQFF. The CDR3 DNA follows: TGCAGTGCGGAGGGACAGGGATACAATGAGCAGTTCTTC.